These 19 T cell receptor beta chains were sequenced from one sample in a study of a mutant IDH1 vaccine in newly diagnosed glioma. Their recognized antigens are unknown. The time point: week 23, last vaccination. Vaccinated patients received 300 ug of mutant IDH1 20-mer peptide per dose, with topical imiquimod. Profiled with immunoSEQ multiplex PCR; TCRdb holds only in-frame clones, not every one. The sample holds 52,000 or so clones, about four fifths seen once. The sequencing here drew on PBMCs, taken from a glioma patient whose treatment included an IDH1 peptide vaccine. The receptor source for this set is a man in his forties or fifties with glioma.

The CDR3 loop reads CASSPGTSNQPQHF. The CDR3 DNA is TGTGCCAGCTCGCCCGGGACAAGCAATCAGCCCCAGCATTTT. This chain links TRBV6-5 with TRBJ1-5; a weak D match, TRBD1 (6 bases). Looked up from germline, CDR1 is MNHEY and CDR2 is SVGAGI. V shed 8 bases and J shed 1 base, with 12 bases lying between them. This CDR3 is 14 amino acids long.

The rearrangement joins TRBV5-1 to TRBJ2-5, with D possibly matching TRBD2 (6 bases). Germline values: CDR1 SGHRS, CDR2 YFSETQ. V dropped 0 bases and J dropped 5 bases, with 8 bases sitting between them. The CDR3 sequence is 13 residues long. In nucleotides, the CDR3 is TGCGCCAGCAGCTTGGGAAGCGGGGAGACCCAGTACTTC. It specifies CASSLGSGETQYF.

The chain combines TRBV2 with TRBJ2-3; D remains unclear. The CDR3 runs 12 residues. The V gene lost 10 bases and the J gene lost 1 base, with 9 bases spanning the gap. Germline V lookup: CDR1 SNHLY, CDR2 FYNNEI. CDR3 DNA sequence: TGTGCCACAGCTCCGGGCACAGATACGCAGTATTTT. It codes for CATAPGTDTQYF.

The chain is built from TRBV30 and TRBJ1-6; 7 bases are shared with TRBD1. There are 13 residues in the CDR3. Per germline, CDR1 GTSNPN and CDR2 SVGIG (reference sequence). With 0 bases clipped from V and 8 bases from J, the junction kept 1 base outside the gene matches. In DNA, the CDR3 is TGTGCCTGGAGTGTACAGGGGTATTCACCCCTCCACTTT. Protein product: CAWSVQGYSPLHF.

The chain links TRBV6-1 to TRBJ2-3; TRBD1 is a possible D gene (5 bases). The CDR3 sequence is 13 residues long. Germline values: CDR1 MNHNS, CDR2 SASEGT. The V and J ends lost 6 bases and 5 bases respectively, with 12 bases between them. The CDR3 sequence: CASSQEQGDTQYF. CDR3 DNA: TGTGCCAGCAGCCAGGAGCAGGGAGATACGCAGTATTTT.

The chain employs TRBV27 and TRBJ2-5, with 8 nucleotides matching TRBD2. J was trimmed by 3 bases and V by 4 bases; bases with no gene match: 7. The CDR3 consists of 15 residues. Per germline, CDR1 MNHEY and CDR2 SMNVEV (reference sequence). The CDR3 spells CASSYLSGVEETQYF. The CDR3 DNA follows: TGTGCCAGCAGTTATCTTAGCGGGGTTGAAGAGACCCAGTACTTC.

Here the CDR3 reads CASSSPTSGAYQPQHF. CDR3 DNA sequence: TGTGCCAGTAGTAGCCCCACGTCAGGGGCGTATCAGCCCCAGCATTTT. The genes are TRBV19 and TRBJ1-5; D might be TRBD1 (6 bases). The germline gives CDR1 LNHDA, CDR2 SQIVND (reference sequence). Trimming pared 4 bases from V and 5 bases from J, leaving 18 bases between. The CDR3 has 16 residues.

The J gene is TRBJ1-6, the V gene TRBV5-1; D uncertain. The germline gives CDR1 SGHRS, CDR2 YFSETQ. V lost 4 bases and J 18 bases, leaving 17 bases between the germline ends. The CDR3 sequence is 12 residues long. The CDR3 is CASSLHSALTHF. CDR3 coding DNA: TGCGCCAGCAGCCTACACTCTGCGCTCACCCACTTT.

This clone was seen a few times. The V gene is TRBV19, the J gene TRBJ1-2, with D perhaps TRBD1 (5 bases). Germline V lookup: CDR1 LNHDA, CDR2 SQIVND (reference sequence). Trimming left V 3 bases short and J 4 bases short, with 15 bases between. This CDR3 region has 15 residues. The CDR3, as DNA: TGTGCCAGTAGTATGGAGGTCAGGGCGGGCTATGGCTACACCTTC. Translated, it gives CASSMEVRAGYGYTF. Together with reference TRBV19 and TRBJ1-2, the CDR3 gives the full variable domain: DGGITQSPKYLFRKEGQNVTLSCEQNLNHDAMYWYRQDPGQGLRLIYYSQIVNDFQKGDIAEGYSVSREKKESFPLTVTSAQKNPTAFYLCASSMEVRAGYGYTFGSGTRLTVV.

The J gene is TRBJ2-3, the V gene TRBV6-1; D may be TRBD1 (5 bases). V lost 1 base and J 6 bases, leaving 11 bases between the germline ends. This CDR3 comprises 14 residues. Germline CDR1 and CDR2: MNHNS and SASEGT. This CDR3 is CASSEVGVADTQYF. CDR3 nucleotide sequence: TGTGCCAGCAGTGAAGTAGGGGTTGCGGATACGCAGTATTTT.

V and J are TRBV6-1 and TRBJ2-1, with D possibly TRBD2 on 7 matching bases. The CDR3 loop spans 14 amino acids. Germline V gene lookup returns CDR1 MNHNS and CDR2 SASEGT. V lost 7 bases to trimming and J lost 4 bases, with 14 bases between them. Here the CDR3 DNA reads TGTGCCAGCAATCGCGGGGGCCAATACAATGAGCAGTTCTTC. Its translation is CASNRGGQYNEQFF.

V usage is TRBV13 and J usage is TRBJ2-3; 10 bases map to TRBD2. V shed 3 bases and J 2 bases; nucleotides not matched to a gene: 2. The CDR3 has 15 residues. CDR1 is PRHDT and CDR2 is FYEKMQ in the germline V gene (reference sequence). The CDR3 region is CASSFSGGPTDTQYF. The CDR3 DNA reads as TGTGCCAGCAGCTTTAGCGGGGGGCCCACAGATACGCAGTATTTT.

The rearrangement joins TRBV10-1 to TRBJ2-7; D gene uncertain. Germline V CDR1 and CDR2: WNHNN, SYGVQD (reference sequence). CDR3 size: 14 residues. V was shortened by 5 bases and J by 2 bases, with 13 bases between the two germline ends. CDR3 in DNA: TGCGCCAGCAGTAAACCCGGTTATCCCTACGAGCAGTACTTC. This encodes CASSKPGYPYEQYF.

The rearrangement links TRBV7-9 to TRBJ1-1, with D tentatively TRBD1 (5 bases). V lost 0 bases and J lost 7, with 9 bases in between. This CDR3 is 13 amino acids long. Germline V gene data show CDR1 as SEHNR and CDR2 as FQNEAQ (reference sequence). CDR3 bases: TGTGCCAGCAGCTTAGCGGACATAATTGAAGCTTTCTTT. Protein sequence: CASSLADIIEAFF.

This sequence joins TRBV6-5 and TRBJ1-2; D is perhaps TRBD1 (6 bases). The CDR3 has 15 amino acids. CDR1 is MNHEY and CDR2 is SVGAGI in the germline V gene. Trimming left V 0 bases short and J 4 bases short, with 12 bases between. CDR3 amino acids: CASSYSTGLLYGYTF. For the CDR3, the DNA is TGTGCCAGCAGTTACTCGACAGGCCTACTCTATGGCTACACCTTC.

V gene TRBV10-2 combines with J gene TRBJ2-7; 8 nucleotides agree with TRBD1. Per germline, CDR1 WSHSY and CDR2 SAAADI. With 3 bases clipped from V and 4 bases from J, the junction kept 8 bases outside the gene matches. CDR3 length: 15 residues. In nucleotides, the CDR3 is TGCGCCAGCAGTGATCCCGGGACAGGAGCTTACGAGCAGTACTTC. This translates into CASSDPGTGAYEQYF.

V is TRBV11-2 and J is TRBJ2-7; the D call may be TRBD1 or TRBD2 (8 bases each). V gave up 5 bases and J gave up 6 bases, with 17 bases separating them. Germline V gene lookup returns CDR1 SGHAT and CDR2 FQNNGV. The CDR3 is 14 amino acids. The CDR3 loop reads CASSRGGQVGEQYF. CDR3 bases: TGTGCCAGCAGCCGGGGGGGACAGGTGGGCGAGCAGTACTTC.

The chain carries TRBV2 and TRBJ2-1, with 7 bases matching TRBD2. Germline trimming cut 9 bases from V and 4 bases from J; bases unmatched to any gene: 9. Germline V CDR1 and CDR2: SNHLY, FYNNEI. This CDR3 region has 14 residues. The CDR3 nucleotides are TGTGCCAGAGACTCCCCGGGGGGATACAATGAGCAGTTCTTC. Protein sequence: CARDSPGGYNEQFF.

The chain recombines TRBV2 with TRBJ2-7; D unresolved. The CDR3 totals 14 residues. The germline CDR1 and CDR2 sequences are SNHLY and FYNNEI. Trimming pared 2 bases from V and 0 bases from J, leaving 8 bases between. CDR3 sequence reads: CASSEKARSYEQYF. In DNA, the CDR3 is TGTGCCAGCAGTGAAAAGGCCCGCTCCTACGAGCAGTACTTC.